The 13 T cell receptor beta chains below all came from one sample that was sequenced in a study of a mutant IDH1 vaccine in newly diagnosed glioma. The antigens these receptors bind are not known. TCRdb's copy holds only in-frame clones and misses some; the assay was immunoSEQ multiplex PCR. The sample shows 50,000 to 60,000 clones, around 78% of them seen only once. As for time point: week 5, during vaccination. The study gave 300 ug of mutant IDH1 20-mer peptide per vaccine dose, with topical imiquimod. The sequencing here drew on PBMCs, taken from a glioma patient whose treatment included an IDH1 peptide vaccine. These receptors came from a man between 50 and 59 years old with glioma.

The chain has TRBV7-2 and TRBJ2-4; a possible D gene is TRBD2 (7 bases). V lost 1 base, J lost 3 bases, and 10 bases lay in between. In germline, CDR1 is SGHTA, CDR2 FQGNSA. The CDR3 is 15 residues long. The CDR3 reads CASSLGGGGKNIQYF. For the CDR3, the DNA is TGTGCCAGCAGCTTAGGCGGGGGCGGCAAAAACATTCAGTACTTC. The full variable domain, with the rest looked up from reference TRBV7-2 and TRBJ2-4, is GAGVSQSPSNKVTEKGKDVELRCDPISGHTALYWYRQSLGQGLEFLIYFQGNSAPDKSGLPSDRFSAERTGGSVSTLTIQRTQQEDSAVYLCASSLGGGGKNIQYFGAGTRLSVL.

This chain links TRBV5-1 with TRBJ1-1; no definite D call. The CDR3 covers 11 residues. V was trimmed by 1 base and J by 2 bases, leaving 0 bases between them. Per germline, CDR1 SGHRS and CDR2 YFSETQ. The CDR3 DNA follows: TGCGCCAGCAGCTTGAACACTGAAGCTTTCTTT. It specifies CASSLNTEAFF.

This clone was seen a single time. CDR3 region: CASSRTGGDEKLFF. In DNA, the CDR3 is TGTGCCAGCAGCCGGACAGGGGGTGATGAAAAACTGTTTTTT. The V gene is TRBV7-9, the J gene TRBJ1-4, with 10 nucleotides matching TRBD1. The CDR3 totals 14 residues. V lost 5 bases to trimming and J lost 6 bases; unmatched junction nucleotides: 3. Germline CDR1 SEHNR, CDR2 FQNEAQ (reference sequence).

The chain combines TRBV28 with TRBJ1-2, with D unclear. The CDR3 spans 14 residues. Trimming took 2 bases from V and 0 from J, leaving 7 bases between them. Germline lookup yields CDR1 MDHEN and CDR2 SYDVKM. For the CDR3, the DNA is TGTGCCAGCAGTTTAGTACACGCTAACTATGGCTACACCTTC. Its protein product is CASSLVHANYGYTF.

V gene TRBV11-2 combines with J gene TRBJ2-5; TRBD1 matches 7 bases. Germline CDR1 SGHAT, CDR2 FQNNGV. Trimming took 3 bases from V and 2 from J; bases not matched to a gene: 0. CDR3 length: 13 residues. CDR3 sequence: CASSLGQQETQYF. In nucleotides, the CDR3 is TGTGCCAGCAGCTTGGGACAGCAAGAGACCCAGTACTTC.

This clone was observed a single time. The CDR3 protein is CASTLGKGIMNTEAFF. CDR3 in DNA: TGTGCCAGCACCTTAGGGAAGGGGATCATGAACACTGAAGCTTTCTTT. J is TRBJ1-1 and V is TRBV6-6, with D possibly TRBD1 on 5 matching bases. This CDR3 is 16 amino acids long. The germline V gene encodes CDR1 MNHNY and CDR2 SVGAGI (reference sequence). Trimming cost V 7 bases and J 0 bases, with 18 bases left between them.

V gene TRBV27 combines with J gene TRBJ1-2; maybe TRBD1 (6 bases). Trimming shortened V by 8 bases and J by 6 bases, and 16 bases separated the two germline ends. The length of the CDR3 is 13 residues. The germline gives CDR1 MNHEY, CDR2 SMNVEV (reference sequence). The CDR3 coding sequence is TGTGCCAGCGCAACCGGGGGCTACCATGGCTACACCTTC. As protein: CASATGGYHGYTF.

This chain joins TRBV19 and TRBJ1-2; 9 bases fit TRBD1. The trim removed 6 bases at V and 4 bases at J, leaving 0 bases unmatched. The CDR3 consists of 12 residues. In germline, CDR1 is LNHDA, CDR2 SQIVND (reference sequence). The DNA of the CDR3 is TGTGCCAGTAGGACAGGGGGCTATGGCTACACCTTC. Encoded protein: CASRTGGYGYTF.

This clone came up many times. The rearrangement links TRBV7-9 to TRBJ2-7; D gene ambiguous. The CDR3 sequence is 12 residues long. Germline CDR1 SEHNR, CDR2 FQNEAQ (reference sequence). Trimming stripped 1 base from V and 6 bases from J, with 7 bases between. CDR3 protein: CASSLVSGEQYF. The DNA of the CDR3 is TGTGCCAGCAGCTTAGTTAGTGGCGAGCAGTACTTC.

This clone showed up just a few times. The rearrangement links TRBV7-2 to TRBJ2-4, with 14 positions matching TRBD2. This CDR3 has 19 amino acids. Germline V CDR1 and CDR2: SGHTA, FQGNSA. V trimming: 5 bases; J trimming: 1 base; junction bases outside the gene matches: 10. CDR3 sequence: CASSVVSGTSGGAKNIQYF. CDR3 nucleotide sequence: TGTGCCAGCAGCGTAGTATCCGGGACTAGCGGGGGCGCCAAAAACATTCAGTACTTC.

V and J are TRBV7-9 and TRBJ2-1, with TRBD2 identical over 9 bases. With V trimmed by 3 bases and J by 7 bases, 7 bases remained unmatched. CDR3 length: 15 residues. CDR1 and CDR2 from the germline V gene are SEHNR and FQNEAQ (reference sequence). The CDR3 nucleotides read TGTGCCAGCAGCTTTCGGGAGCGGGGGGTTAATGAGCAGTTCTTC. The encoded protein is CASSFRERGVNEQFF.

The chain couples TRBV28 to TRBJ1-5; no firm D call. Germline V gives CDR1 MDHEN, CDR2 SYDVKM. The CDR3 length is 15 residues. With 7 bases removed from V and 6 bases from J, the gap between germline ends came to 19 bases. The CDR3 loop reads CASTLDIDSFQPQHF. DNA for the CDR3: TGTGCCAGCACCCTCGACATCGACTCCTTTCAGCCCCAGCATTTT. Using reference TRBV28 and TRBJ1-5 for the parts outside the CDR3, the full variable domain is DVKVTQSSRYLVKRTGEKVFLECVQDMDHENMFWYRQDPGLGLRLIYFSYDVKMKEKGDIPEGYSVSREKKERFSLILESASTNQTSMYLCASTLDIDSFQPQHFGDGTRLSIL.

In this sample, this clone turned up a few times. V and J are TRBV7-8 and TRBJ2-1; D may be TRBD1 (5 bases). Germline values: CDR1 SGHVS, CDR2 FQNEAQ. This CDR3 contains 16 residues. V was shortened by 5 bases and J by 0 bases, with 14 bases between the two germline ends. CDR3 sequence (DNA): TGTGCCAGCAGCCTATGGGGCGTAAGCTCCTACAATGAGCAGTTCTTC. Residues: CASSLWGVSSYNEQFF.